This TCR beta chain was observed in a study of T cell responses to AZD1222 COVID-19 vaccine. Clones were read by immunoSEQ multiplex PCR, and TCRdb kept only the in-frame ones, dropping some. Counted here are some 150,000 clones, 85% to 95% occurring once; the ten biggest clones make up 0.7% to 1%. Study-level results: Donors were chiefly white British, with a greater number of females, and clonal diversity was perhaps underestimated. Spike-specific TCR breadth and depth went up after people got two AZD1222 doses.

The V end was cut by 0 bases, the J end by 2 bases, with 12 bases between. The CDR3 is 16 amino acids. The germline gives CDR1 SGHRS, CDR2 YFSETQ. For this clone: Its target is unknown.

The receptor comes from an adult in good health. The sample here was peripheral blood, taken on day 0 of MenACWY control vaccination. The chain has TRBV5-1 and TRBJ2-1; unclear D gene. The CDR3 region is CASSLAGPPTYNEQFF. CDR3 nucleotides: TGCGCCAGCAGCTTGGCCGGACCACCCACCTACAATGAGCAGTTCTTC.